One and the same sample provided the 26 T cell receptor beta chains below, sequenced in a study of CD8 T cells in Susac syndrome. Random hexamers served to reverse transcribe roughly 0.45 to 1 ug RNA. TCRdb reprocessed the immunoSEQ multiplex PCR reads via MiXCR and lists one record per CDR3 protein. Here the sample spans around 170,000 distinct CDR3 sequences, 85% to 95% being singletons. Sequenced sample: CD8+ T cells from PBMCs. The receptors originated from a human donor with Susac syndrome.

This clonotype was recorded only once. This chain uses TRBV20-1 with TRBJ2-3; 12 positions agree with TRBD2. The V gene's germline CDR1 is DFQATT and CDR2 SNEGSKA (reference sequence). V shed 6 bases and J 4 bases; nucleotides not matched to a gene: 5. The CDR3 covers 14 residues. CDR3 nucleotides: TGCAGTGCCCTCAGACTAGCGGGAGCAGATACGCAGTATTTT. Translating it yields CSALRLAGADTQYF.

V is TRBV5-1 and J is TRBJ2-7, with TRBD2 as a possible D gene (6 bases). This CDR3 has 15 residues. Looked up from germline, CDR1 is SGHRS and CDR2 is YFSETQ. Between the trimmed V and J ends, which lost 2 bases and 0 bases, there was a span of 12 bases. The CDR3 sequence is CASSFGREDSYEQYF. The CDR3 coding sequence is TGCGCCAGCAGCTTCGGAAGGGAGGACTCCTACGAGCAGTACTTC. The full variable domain, rest sourced from reference TRBV5-1 and TRBJ2-7, is KAGVTQTPRYLIKTRGQQVTLSCSPISGHRSVSWYQQTPGQGLQFLFEYFSETQRNKGNFPGRFSGRQFSNSRSEMNVSTLELGDSALYLCASSFGREDSYEQYFGPGTRLTVT.

The rearrangement joins TRBV4-1 to TRBJ2-1; 12 nucleotides match TRBD2. There are 17 residues in the CDR3. Germline V gene sequence: CDR1 MGHRA, CDR2 YSYEKL. V lost 3 bases to trimming and J lost 1 base; unmatched junction nucleotides: 4. CDR3 sequence (DNA): TGCGCCAGCAGCCAGGGCGGACTAGCGGGGTCCTACAATGAGCAGTTCTTC. Translating gives CASSQGGLAGSYNEQFF.

J is TRBJ2-1 and V is TRBV14; D is undetermined. The CDR3 is 12 residues long. Germline V lookup: CDR1 SGHDN, CDR2 FVKESK. Trimming pared 0 bases from V and 6 bases from J, leaving 3 bases between. The CDR3 DNA reads as TGTGCCAGCAGCCAAGACCCCAATGAGCAGTTCTTC. Its protein product is CASSQDPNEQFF. Filled out from reference TRBV14 and TRBJ2-1, the complete variable domain reads EAGVTQFPSHSVIEKGQTVTLRCDPISGHDNLYWYRRVMGKEIKFLLHFVKESKQDESGMPNNRFLAERTGGTYSTLKVQPAELEDSGVYFCASSQDPNEQFFGPGTRLTVL.

The chain recombines TRBV20-1 with TRBJ1-2; TRBD1 agrees at 10 bases. The V gene end was trimmed by 4 bases and the J gene end by 2 bases; junction bases not matched to a gene: 10. The germline gives CDR1 DFQATT, CDR2 SNEGSKA (reference sequence). The length of the CDR3 is 16 residues. This chain's CDR3 is CSATDRGRRSNYGYTF. The CDR3 DNA follows: TGCAGTGCTACTGACAGGGGGCGACGAAGCAACTATGGCTACACCTTC.

The CDR3 protein is CASSSRVVGNSPLHF. For the CDR3, the DNA is TGTGCCAGCAGCAGCAGGGTAGTGGGTAATTCACCCCTCCACTTT. V and J are TRBV5-4 and TRBJ1-6, with a possible D match to TRBD1 (5 bases). The CDR3 loop spans 15 amino acids. V was pared by 4 bases and J by 6 bases, with 14 bases between. The germline CDR1 and CDR2 sequences are SGHNT and YYREEE (reference sequence).

The chain carries TRBV12-3 or TRBV12-4 and TRBJ1-5; D is possibly TRBD1 (5 bases). V lost 4 bases and J 3 bases, leaving 7 bases between the germline ends. This CDR3 comprises 13 residues. DNA of the CDR3: TGTGCCAGCAGTTGGGACCTCAATCAGCCCCAGCATTTT. It codes for CASSWDLNQPQHF.

This chain's CDR3 is CASSLAGQMNTEAFF. The CDR3 bases are TGCGCCAGCAGCTTGGCAGGACAGATGAACACTGAAGCTTTCTTT. The chain has TRBV5-1 and TRBJ1-1; D possibly corresponds to TRBD1 (6 bases). The CDR3 is 15 residues long. Germline V gene lookup returns CDR1 SGHRS and CDR2 YFSETQ. V lost 0 bases and J lost 0, with 9 bases in between.

The rearrangement joins TRBV27 to TRBJ2-7, with D unresolved. The germline gives CDR1 MNHEY, CDR2 SMNVEV (reference sequence). V dropped 5 bases and J dropped 7 bases, with 15 bases sitting between them. CDR3 size: 13 residues. Written as DNA, the CDR3 is TGTGCCAGCAGTGCGTCTAGTGCTCGGGAGCAGTACTTC. Protein product: CASSASSAREQYF.

This sequence joins TRBV7-2 and TRBJ1-6; tentatively, D is TRBD1 (5 bases). The CDR3 is 14 amino acids. The ends were cut back, 3 bases at V and 9 bases at J, with 12 bases in the middle. Germline values: CDR1 SGHTA, CDR2 FQGNSA. CDR3 coding DNA: TGTGCCAGCAGCTTGGGCAGGGTGGTTTCACCCCTCCACTTT. It specifies CASSLGRVVSPLHF.

The chain uses TRBV7-6 and TRBJ1-6; tentatively, D is TRBD1 (5 bases). Germline-derived CDR1 and CDR2 are SGHVS and FNYEAQ. Trimming took 6 bases from V and 7 from J, leaving 10 bases between them. The CDR3 sequence is 13 residues long. CDR3 loop: CASRGDLNSPLHF. The CDR3, as DNA: TGTGCCAGCAGGGGGGATCTAAATTCACCCCTCCACTTT.

V gene TRBV2 combines with J gene TRBJ2-3; D is possibly TRBD1 (5 bases). The germline V gene has CDR1 SNHLY and CDR2 FYNNEI. This CDR3 has 15 amino acids. Trimming stripped 3 bases from V and 4 bases from J, with 14 bases between. This CDR3 is CASSELVTGADTQYF. CDR3 in DNA: TGTGCCAGCAGTGAGTTGGTTACAGGCGCAGATACGCAGTATTTT.

The rearrangement joins TRBV7-6 to TRBJ2-1; maybe TRBD1 (6 bases). V was pared by 3 bases and J by 6 bases, with 9 bases between. The CDR3 consists of 13 residues. Germline CDR1 is SGHVS and CDR2 is FNYEAQ. The DNA for the CDR3 is TGTGCCAGCAGCTTTCCAGGGGTCAATGAGCAGTTCTTC. Translated: CASSFPGVNEQFF.

V gene TRBV7-9 combines with J gene TRBJ2-5; 7 bases fit TRBD1. Trimming took 5 bases from V and 2 from J; bases not matched to a gene: 8. This CDR3 comprises 15 residues. Germline loops: CDR1 SEHNR, CDR2 FQNEAQ (reference sequence). DNA of the CDR3: TGTGCCAGCAGCCCTCGACAGGGAATTCAAGAGACCCAGTACTTC. Amino acid sequence: CASSPRQGIQETQYF.

The rearrangement joins TRBV7-3 to TRBJ2-6, with D perhaps being TRBD1 or TRBD2 (5 bases each). The V and J ends lost 4 bases and 0 bases respectively, with 13 bases between them. The CDR3 loop spans 17 amino acids. Germline V gene lookup returns CDR1 SGHTA and CDR2 FQGTGA. The CDR3 region is CASSSDGAGSGANVLTF. The CDR3 DNA is TGTGCCAGCAGCTCGGACGGGGCCGGCTCTGGGGCCAACGTCCTGACTTTC.

This clonotype was seen a handful of times. This sequence joins TRBV12-3 or TRBV12-4 and TRBJ2-7; D gene uncertain. This CDR3 has 13 residues. V dropped 1 base and J dropped 1 base, with 5 bases sitting between them. Written as DNA, the CDR3 is TGTGCCAGCAGTTTAGTTCCTTCCTACGAGCAGTACTTC. This translates into CASSLVPSYEQYF.

V and J are TRBV28 and TRBJ2-3; TRBD2 might be the D (6 bases). CDR3 length: 15 amino acids. CDR1 and CDR2 from the germline V gene are MDHEN and SYDVKM. Trimming stripped 2 bases from V and 5 bases from J, with 14 bases between. CDR3 protein: CASSLGGGEEDTQYF. The CDR3 DNA is TGTGCCAGCAGTTTAGGAGGTGGGGAGGAAGATACGCAGTATTTT.

The chain uses TRBV7-9 and TRBJ2-3, with 8 bases fitting TRBD1. CDR1 and CDR2 (germline): SEHNR, FQNEAQ (reference sequence). V lost 5 bases, J lost 1 base, and 11 bases stayed unmatched. The CDR3 consists of 17 residues. CDR3 coding DNA: TGTGCCAGCAGCCCCCTTCCGACAGGGGTCCGCACAGATACGCAGTATTTT. It yields the protein CASSPLPTGVRTDTQYF.

This chain joins TRBV6-5 and TRBJ2-7; D is uncertain. The CDR3 contains 13 residues. Trimming took 0 bases from V and 2 from J, leaving 5 bases between them. Per the germline V gene, CDR1 is MNHEY and CDR2 is SVGAGI. The CDR3 bases are TGTGCCAGCAGTTACTCGAAAGCCTACGAGCAGTACTTC. Its protein is CASSYSKAYEQYF.

The rearrangement joins TRBV30 to TRBJ2-3; TRBD2 agrees at 9 bases. The CDR3 is made up of 15 amino acids. V shed 0 bases, J shed 0 bases, and the junction held 1 base outside the gene matches. Germline V lookup: CDR1 GTSNPN, CDR2 SVGIG (reference sequence). DNA for the CDR3: TGTGCCTGGAGTGTGGCGGGGGGGAGCACAGATACGCAGTATTTT. Residues: CAWSVAGGSTDTQYF.

The chain couples TRBV5-6 to TRBJ1-1; D ambiguous. V shed 3 bases and J shed 1 base, with 16 bases lying between them. Germline CDR1 and CDR2: SGHDT and YYEEEE. The CDR3 loop spans 16 amino acids. In nucleotides, the CDR3 is TGTGCCAGCAGCTCCTCGGGCCGATTCAAGAACACTGAAGCTTTCTTT. Residues: CASSSSGRFKNTEAFF. The full variable domain, its missing parts supplied by reference TRBV5-6 and TRBJ1-1, is DAGVTQSPTHLIKTRGQQVTLRCSPKSGHDTVSWYQQALGQGPQFIFQYYEEEERQRGNFPDRFSGHQFPNYSSELNVNALLLGDSALYLCASSSSGRFKNTEAFFGQGTRLTVV.

CDR3 nucleotide sequence: TGCAGCGTTGAAGTGACTAGCGGGATGTACAATGAGCAGTTCTTC. Translated, it gives CSVEVTSGMYNEQFF. The V call is TRBV29-1, the J call TRBJ2-1; 11 nucleotides agree with TRBD2. This CDR3 region has 15 residues. Germline trimming cut 1 base from V and 4 bases from J; bases unmatched to any gene: 3. The germline V gene encodes CDR1 SQVTM and CDR2 ANQGSEA.

In nucleotides, the CDR3 is TGTGCCAGCAGCTTAGGGGCTACTGGGGCCAACGTCCTGACTTTC. The encoded protein is CASSLGATGANVLTF. V and J are TRBV11-2 and TRBJ2-6; no firm D call. CDR3 length equals 15 residues. Trimming removed 1 base at V and 2 bases at J, with 6 bases between. Germline-derived CDR1 and CDR2 are SGHAT and FQNNGV.

The chain recombines TRBV6-6 with TRBJ1-4, with D unresolved. Germline V gene lookup returns CDR1 MNHNY and CDR2 SVGAGI (reference sequence). The CDR3 totals 16 residues. Trimming took off 6 bases at V and 8 bases at J, with 22 bases between the two ends. The CDR3 reads CASRHPLEESEEKLFF. In DNA, the CDR3 is TGTGCCAGCAGGCACCCCCTTGAAGAGTCGGAAGAAAAACTGTTTTTT.

The rearrangement uses TRBV6-5 and TRBJ1-1, with D uncertain. Trimming stripped 0 bases from V and 5 bases from J, with 7 bases between. This CDR3 contains 13 residues. Looked up from germline, CDR1 is MNHEY and CDR2 is SVGAGI. CDR3 nucleotides: TGTGCCAGCAGTTACTCGGAGGTAACTGAAGCTTTCTTT. It is translated as CASSYSEVTEAFF.

This rearrangement joins TRBV20-1 to TRBJ2-2, with unresolved D. V lost 0 bases, J lost 8 bases, and 13 bases lay in between. The CDR3 is made up of 14 amino acids. Germline V gene sequence: CDR1 DFQATT, CDR2 SNEGSKA (reference sequence). For the CDR3, the DNA is TGCAGTGCTAGAGATTTATCCCCTGGTGGGGAGCTGTTTTTT. Its translation is CSARDLSPGGELFF.